The 4 T cell receptor beta chains given below trace back to one sample, sequenced in a study of T cells in Graves' hyperthyroidism and ophthalmopathy (dated by TCRdb to the late 2010s). The library was generated by multiplex PCR. TCRdb lists the instrument as Illumina HiSeq 2000. TCR beta CDR3 regions were amplified from RNA transcripts. The first round of RT-PCR for the TCR CDR3 was performed with the HTBI primer set and the Qiagen OneStep RT-PCR kit. The public reads were run again by TCRdb, first through fastp at Q25 and then through MiXCR, and only productive beta chains were kept. Records with the same CDR3 protein are collapsed into one entry carrying the most frequent genes and DNA. This sample comprises approximately 590,000 distinct CDR3 sequences, more than 45% of them detected only once. The ten largest account for about 7.8% of the sample. The sample was peripheral blood or thyroid tissue (not recorded which). These receptors came from a woman aged 18 to 35 with Graves' hyperthyroidism. Donor details come from another sample of the same person, matched by shared clones.

This clonotype was seen many times. The CDR3 bases are TGCAGCGTTGGACAGGGACAGGTCAGCACCCCGGCTCAGCCCCAGCATTTT. Translated: CSVGQGQVSTPAQPQHF. The chain has TRBV29-1 and TRBJ1-5; TRBD1 matches at 8 bases. From germline, CDR1 is SQVTM and CDR2 ANQGSEA. CDR3 length: 17 residues. V shed 4 bases, J shed 6 bases, and the junction held 17 bases outside the gene matches.

At least ten counts were recorded for this clonotype. The chain couples TRBV10-3 to TRBJ1-5; D is ambiguous. Germline assignment: CDR1 ENHRY and CDR2 SYGVKD. This CDR3 is 12 amino acids long. V dropped 3 bases and J dropped 9 bases, with 9 bases sitting between them. The CDR3 DNA reads as TGTGCCATCAGTGAAGATTCGGGGCCCCAGCATTTT. Residues: CAISEDSGPQHF.

V and J are TRBV7-6 and TRBJ2-7; D gene unclear. The CDR3 totals 16 residues. Trimming shortened V by 7 bases and J by 0 bases, and 19 bases separated the two germline ends. Germline V gives CDR1 SGHVS, CDR2 FNYEAQ. This CDR3 reads CASTPGWHSNSYEQYF. DNA of the CDR3: TGTGCCAGCACCCCCGGATGGCATTCCAACTCCTACGAGCAGTACTTC.

This clonotype was counted between two and nine times. The V gene is TRBV7-9, the J gene TRBJ2-7; the D gene is possibly TRBD1 (5 bases). Germline-derived CDR1 and CDR2 are SEHNR and FQNEAQ (reference sequence). This CDR3 has 14 residues. Trimming cost V 2 bases and J 2 bases, with 10 bases left between them. In nucleotides, the CDR3 is TGTGCCAGCAGCTTAATGGGGCGAACCTACGAGCAGTACTTC. Its protein product is CASSLMGRTYEQYF.